These 5 T cell receptor beta chains came from one sample sequenced in a study of blood T cell repertoires in COVID-19. TCRdb keeps only in-frame clones here, not all; method: immunoSEQ multiplex PCR. The sample carries hundreds of thousands of clones, approximately 87% recorded once. Sequences were obtained from PBMCs or T cells enriched from blood (not recorded which). These receptors all stem from a woman aged 50 to 65 who had recovered from COVID-19.

The chain joins TRBV6-5 to TRBJ1-1, with TRBD1 identical over 7 bases. Germline V gene data show CDR1 as MNHEY and CDR2 as SVGAGI. V dropped 5 bases and J dropped 11; count of bases not matched to a gene: 2. The CDR3 covers 10 residues. CDR3 coding DNA: TGTGCCAGCAGTCAACAGGGGGCTTTCTTT. Its translation is CASSQQGAFF.

About this clone: The same CDR3 also results from other DNA sequences found in this sample. The rearrangement uses TRBV3-1 (or the pseudogene TRBV3-2) and TRBJ1-1; D remains ambiguous. CDR3 length: 15 residues. V was cut by 0 bases and J by 1 base, with 9 bases left in between. Germline V gene lookup returns CDR1 LGHDT and CDR2 YNNKEL (reference sequence). CDR3 region: CASSQDLTGNTEAFF. CDR3 DNA sequence: TGTGCCAGCAGCCAAGATCTAACTGGGAACACTGAAGCTTTCTTT.

The rearrangement links TRBV6-4 to TRBJ1-2, with D perhaps TRBD1 (5 bases). The ends were cut back, 4 bases at V and 2 bases at J, with 23 bases in the middle. The CDR3 runs to 18 residues. The V gene's germline CDR1 is MRHNA and CDR2 SNTAGT. The DNA for the CDR3 is TGTGCCAGCAGTGCGAAACGGCAAGGGGTCGGGTTAAACTATGGCTACACCTTC. Protein: CASSAKRQGVGLNYGYTF.

The chain employs TRBV6-2 or TRBV6-3 and TRBJ2-7; TRBD2 agrees at 9 bases. CDR3 length: 15 residues. The germline V gene has CDR1 MNHEY and CDR2 SVGEGT. Trimming at V came to 3 bases and at J to 2 bases, leaving 5 bases not matched to a gene. CDR3 in amino acids: CASSYGAGGTYEQYF. The CDR3 coding sequence is TGTGCCAGCAGTTATGGGGCGGGGGGGACCTACGAGCAGTACTTC.

This clone was counted a few times. This chain joins TRBV18 and TRBJ1-1, with 8 bases matching TRBD1. V was clipped by 4 bases and J by 7 bases; unmatched bases: 8. Per the germline V gene, CDR1 is KGHSH and CDR2 is LQKENI. This CDR3 is 14 amino acids long. CDR3 bases: TGTGCCAGCTCACAAGGTTCAGGGGGCATTGAAGCTTTCTTT. This encodes CASSQGSGGIEAFF.